The 27 T cell receptor beta chains below come from one sample, sequenced in a study of shared clonotypes between healthy human individuals. The repertoire was sequenced with immunoSEQ multiplex PCR; TCRdb's copy has only in-frame clones and lacks some. The sample lists approximately 500,000 clones, 79% occurring once. Material: PBMCs. These receptor sequences come from a middle-aged woman in good health. Some clones in this sample may be carry-over from other donors' samples.

The chain carries TRBV9 and TRBJ2-2; D unclear. The CDR3 loop spans 13 amino acids. V dropped 0 bases and J dropped 7 bases, with 7 bases sitting between them. The germline V gene has CDR1 SGDLS and CDR2 YYNGEE. CDR3 residues: CASSVVTDGELFF. The DNA for the CDR3 is TGTGCCAGCAGCGTAGTTACCGACGGGGAGCTGTTTTTT.

On this clone itself: Being one base from a much bigger clone, this may be a read error. The sample carries other DNA sequences with the same CDR3. The chain couples TRBV28 to TRBJ2-5; D is undetermined. Germline V gene sequence: CDR1 MDHEN, CDR2 SYDVKM. The V gene lost 6 bases and the J gene lost 4 bases, with 6 bases spanning the gap. The CDR3 is 11 amino acids. CDR3 residues: CASSYRETQYF. In DNA form, the CDR3 reads TGTGCCAGCAGCTATAGAGAGACCCAGTACTTC.

This sequence joins TRBV19 and TRBJ1-4; no clear D gene. Trimming took off 4 bases at V and 0 bases at J, with 9 bases between the two ends. The germline gives CDR1 LNHDA, CDR2 SQIVND (reference sequence). This CDR3 region has 15 residues. The DNA of the CDR3 is TGTGCCAGTAGTACCCCCACAGCAACTAATGAAAAACTGTTTTTT. This encodes CASSTPTATNEKLFF.

The V gene is TRBV7-2, the J gene TRBJ2-7; 9 nucleotides agree with TRBD2. The CDR3 sequence is 18 residues long. The ends lost 5 bases at V and 4 bases at J; junction bases unmatched: 18. Germline V gene lookup returns CDR1 SGHTA and CDR2 FQGNSA. CDR3 in amino acids: CASSPVGPSSGSSYEQYF. In nucleotides, the CDR3 is TGTGCCAGCAGCCCCGTCGGCCCTAGTAGCGGGAGTTCATACGAGCAGTACTTC.

This clone was observed a handful of times. The chain combines TRBV27 with TRBJ1-6, with D maybe TRBD1 (5 bases). The CDR3 loop spans 13 amino acids. Germline V gives CDR1 MNHEY, CDR2 SMNVEV (reference sequence). V lost 7 bases to trimming and J lost 8 bases, with 12 bases between them. This chain's CDR3 is CASTWGRDSPLHF. CDR3 DNA sequence: TGTGCCAGCACCTGGGGGAGGGATTCACCCCTCCACTTT.

On this clone: The same CDR3 arises from other DNA sequences in this sample as well. This chain uses TRBV7-9 with TRBJ2-3, with 7 bases matching TRBD2. This CDR3 contains 14 residues. Trimming at V came to 5 bases and at J to 1 base, leaving 3 bases not matched to a gene. The germline V gene has CDR1 SEHNR and CDR2 FQNEAQ (reference sequence). In DNA form, the CDR3 reads TGTGCCAGCAGCGCTAGCGGCCGCACAGATACGCAGTATTTT. Encoded protein: CASSASGRTDTQYF.

This rearrangement joins TRBV4-2 to TRBJ2-3; 7 nucleotides align to TRBD1. V trimming: 1 base; J trimming: 3 bases; junction bases outside the gene matches: 7. The CDR3 length is 16 residues. Germline values: CDR1 LGHNA, CDR2 YNFKEQ. CDR3 in DNA: TGTGCCAGCAGCCAAGCCCCGGCAGGGGGAACAGATACGCAGTATTTT. Encoded protein: CASSQAPAGGTDTQYF.

V is TRBV7-5 and J is TRBJ1-1. TRBV7-5 is flagged as a pseudogene. This CDR3 contains 16 residues. The CDR3 protein is CARSLDRSAMNTEAFF. CDR3 nucleotide sequence: TGTGCCAGAAGCTTAGATAGGAGCGCCATGAACACTGAAGCTTTCTTT.

The gene calls are TRBV5-1 and TRBJ2-1; the match to TRBD1 covers 7 bases. Germline assignment: CDR1 SGHRS and CDR2 YFSETQ. V lost 4 bases, J lost 4 bases, and 2 bases stayed unmatched. The CDR3 spans 13 residues. The CDR3 coding sequence is TGCGCCAGCAGCATGGACAGGTACAATGAGCAGTTCTTC. Translating gives CASSMDRYNEQFF.

This chain links TRBV18 with TRBJ1-1; a possible D gene is TRBD1 (5 bases). The length of the CDR3 is 17 residues. V dropped 2 bases and J dropped 5 bases, with 21 bases sitting between them. Germline loops: CDR1 KGHSH, CDR2 LQKENI. The CDR3 nucleotides read TGTGCCAGCTCACCAGCCCTCGGCGGCAGGGCTTCGACTGAAGCTTTCTTT. Amino acids: CASSPALGGRASTEAFF.

This chain joins TRBV19 and TRBJ2-3; possible D gene TRBD2, 5 bases. CDR3 length: 13 amino acids. Germline-derived CDR1 and CDR2 are LNHDA and SQIVND (reference sequence). Trimming stripped 6 bases from V and 4 bases from J, with 11 bases between. The CDR3 coding sequence is TGTGCCAGTAGAGGCCTCGGGGCAGATACGCAGTATTTT. This codes for CASRGLGADTQYF. The full variable domain, completed using reference TRBV19 and TRBJ2-3, is DGGITQSPKYLFRKEGQNVTLSCEQNLNHDAMYWYRQDPGQGLRLIYYSQIVNDFQKGDIAEGYSVSREKKESFPLTVTSAQKNPTAFYLCASRGLGADTQYFGPGTRLTVL.

CDR3 sequence reads: CASSRGSSGDNEQFF. CDR3 DNA sequence: TGCGCCAGCAGCCGAGGATCTAGCGGGGACAATGAGCAGTTCTTC. The J gene is TRBJ2-1, the V gene TRBV4-1; 9 bases agree with TRBD2. Per the germline V gene, CDR1 is MGHRA and CDR2 is YSYEKL. V trimming: 4 bases; J trimming: 5 bases; junction bases outside the gene matches: 6. The CDR3 covers 15 residues.

This clone was detected only once. The V and J genes are TRBV9 and TRBJ1-3; D is unresolved. From germline, CDR1 is SGDLS and CDR2 YYNGEE. V lost 0 bases and J lost 2, with 3 bases in between. The CDR3 has 13 residues. The DNA for the CDR3 is TGTGCCAGCAGCGTAGGCACTGGAAACACCATATATTTT. This codes for CASSVGTGNTIYF.

The J gene is TRBJ2-1, the V gene TRBV5-1, with TRBD1 matching over 7 bases. Per the germline V gene, CDR1 is SGHRS and CDR2 is YFSETQ. This CDR3 spans 15 amino acids. The ends lost 2 bases at V and 4 bases at J; junction bases unmatched: 6. In DNA form, the CDR3 reads TGCGCCAGCAGCTTAATAGGGACAGCATACAATGAGCAGTTCTTC. Translation: CASSLIGTAYNEQFF.

The chain couples TRBV6-5 to TRBJ1-1, with D perhaps TRBD1 (6 bases). The CDR3 has 13 residues. Trimming pared 3 bases from V and 4 bases from J, leaving 9 bases between. Germline V gene lookup returns CDR1 MNHEY and CDR2 SVGAGI. The CDR3 bases are TGTGCCAGCAGTTATGCAGGGGCCACTGAAGCTTTCTTT. Translation: CASSYAGATEAFF.

The chain uses TRBV6-5 and TRBJ1-4, with D uncertain. V was pared by 2 bases and J by 5 bases, with 12 bases between. Germline lookup yields CDR1 MNHEY and CDR2 SVGAGI. This CDR3 has 15 amino acids. The CDR3 region has the DNA TGTGCCAGCAGTTACAAGGCGTTGGGAAATGAAAAACTGTTTTTT. Protein sequence: CASSYKALGNEKLFF.

The rearrangement joins TRBV10-2 to TRBJ2-1; 7 bases agree with TRBD1. Trimming at V came to 1 base and at J to 8 bases, leaving 5 bases not matched to a gene. CDR1 is WSHSY, CDR2 SAAADI, per germline. The CDR3 length is 14 residues. The CDR3 DNA is TGCGCCAGCAGTGAGTTTAGACAGGGAGATGAGCAGTTCTTC. It encodes CASSEFRQGDEQFF.

The chain recombines TRBV25-1 with TRBJ1-1; D is undetermined. V lost 1 base to trimming and J lost 1 base, with 7 bases between them. CDR3 length equals 14 residues. Germline V lookup: CDR1 MGHDK, CDR2 SYGVNS. CDR3 coding DNA: TGTGCCAGCAGTGAATCGGGGTCGAACACTGAAGCTTTCTTT. This codes for CASSESGSNTEAFF.

This clone has a single count. V and J are TRBV2 and TRBJ2-1, with 7 bases fitting TRBD1. The V segment lost 3 bases and the J segment 2 bases; nucleotides outside the gene matches: 10. This CDR3 is 17 amino acids long. From germline, CDR1 is SNHLY and CDR2 FYNNEI. CDR3 loop: CASSEGKRGRTYNEQFF. CDR3 nucleotides: TGTGCCAGCAGTGAGGGCAAGAGGGGGCGCACCTACAATGAGCAGTTCTTC.

V gene TRBV11-3 combines with J gene TRBJ2-3; no firm D call. Germline-derived CDR1 and CDR2 are SGHNT and YENEEA. Trimming cost V 3 bases and J 2 bases, with 12 bases left between them. The CDR3 length is 15 residues. In DNA, the CDR3 is TGTGCCAGCAGCTTGGGCGGAGAGTCCACAGATACGCAGTATTTT. Encoded protein: CASSLGGESTDTQYF.

The chain recombines TRBV28 with TRBJ2-3, with TRBD1 matching over 7 bases. This CDR3 region has 15 residues. The germline V gene encodes CDR1 MDHEN and CDR2 SYDVKM. V gave up 3 bases and J gave up 1 base; unmatched junction bases: 4. The CDR3: CASSFRGLGTDTQYF. CDR3 DNA sequence: TGTGCCAGCAGTTTTAGGGGGCTAGGCACAGATACGCAGTATTTT. The full variable domain, with the rest looked up from reference TRBV28 and TRBJ2-3, is DVKVTQSSRYLVKRTGEKVFLECVQDMDHENMFWYRQDPGLGLRLIYFSYDVKMKEKGDIPEGYSVSREKKERFSLILESASTNQTSMYLCASSFRGLGTDTQYFGPGTRLTVL.

The chain carries TRBV27 and TRBJ2-5; 9 nucleotides match TRBD1. The V gene's germline CDR1 is MNHEY and CDR2 SMNVEV (reference sequence). The V gene end was trimmed by 6 bases and the J gene end by 4 bases; junction bases not matched to a gene: 6. There are 14 residues in the CDR3. The CDR3 protein is CASSPYRGRETQYF. CDR3 DNA: TGTGCCAGCAGCCCTTACAGGGGGCGAGAGACCCAGTACTTC.

The V call is TRBV4-1, the J call TRBJ2-2, with D tentatively TRBD2 (5 bases). Trimming stripped 2 bases from V and 1 base from J, with 17 bases between. CDR3 size: 18 residues. Germline values: CDR1 MGHRA, CDR2 YSYEKL. DNA for the CDR3: TGCGCCAGCAGCCAATCGAATTGGGCAGCGGAGAACACCGGGGAGCTGTTTTTT. This translates into CASSQSNWAAENTGELFF.

This clone has only one observation. The chain links TRBV5-4 to TRBJ2-3, with D perhaps matching TRBD1 (6 bases). The CDR3 contains 15 residues. Germline V CDR1 and CDR2: SGHNT, YYREEE (reference sequence). V shed 4 bases and J shed 2 bases, with 14 bases lying between them. The CDR3 DNA is TGTGCCAGCAGCCAGTCCCGACAGGACACAGATACGCAGTATTTT. As protein: CASSQSRQDTDTQYF.

This clone was counted only a few times. This chain joins TRBV5-3 and TRBJ1-1; D gene unclear. TRBV5-3 is sorted into the ORF group, with uncertain function. The CDR3 contains 11 residues. Trimming shortened V by 6 bases and J by 6 bases, and 9 bases separated the two germline ends. The CDR3 is CARKTGSEAFF. The CDR3 DNA follows: TGTGCCAGAAAGACGGGGTCTGAAGCTTTCTTT.

This clone has at least ten counts. Other DNA sequences in the sample encode the same CDR3. The chain combines TRBV28 with TRBJ1-1; a weak D match, TRBD1 (5 bases). The germline V and J ends were trimmed by 4 bases and 4 bases, with 13 bases remaining between them. The germline CDR1 and CDR2 sequences are MDHEN and SYDVKM. The CDR3 loop spans 14 amino acids. The CDR3 nucleotides are TGTGCCAGCAGTTCACTAGGGGAGGGCACTGAAGCTTTCTTT. This sequence encodes CASSSLGEGTEAFF.

The chain recombines TRBV28 with TRBJ1-4; 9 nucleotides agree with TRBD1. Germline CDR1 MDHEN, CDR2 SYDVKM. There are 16 residues in the CDR3. V shed 5 bases and J 8 bases; nucleotides not matched to a gene: 12. The CDR3 sequence: CASSEGGQGFSEKLFF. CDR3 bases: TGTGCCAGCAGTGAAGGGGGACAGGGTTTCAGCGAAAAACTGTTTTTT.